This T cell receptor (beta chain) originates from a study of cytomegalovirus exposure and HLA in healthy donors. A word on this clone: Its antigen is still unknown.

This CDR3 region has 14 residues. CDR1 SGHTS and CDR2 YDEGEE come from the germline V gene. Trimming cost V 1 base and J 1 base, with 8 bases left between them. Use of 60 Vbeta and 13 Jbeta primers characterized the PCR. Some clones are missing from TCRdb's copy, which holds only in-frame ones; the method was immunoSEQ multiplex PCR. The repertoire includes 250,000 to 350,000 clones, around 90% of them detected once, and 2% to 3% sits in the top ten. Study-wide results and limits: A missense variant in DCLRE1C was later tied to TCR beta V- and J-gene trimming. Most TCR beta V segments were productive about 87% or about 30% of the time in an earlier analysis. At a 0.05 false discovery rate, a later analysis found around 17,000 TCR beta sequences to be associated with HLA alleles. Among the sequence variants, a highly shared cluster was likely an artifact of sequencing.

This TCR derives from a woman under 30 in good health and CMV-seronegative. The chain is built from TRBV5-8 and TRBJ1-1, with D unclear. The sequenced sample was PBMCs. CDR3 bases: TGTGCCAGCAGCTTGTTTTCAGGGAACACTGAAGCTTTCTTT. Encoded protein: CASSLFSGNTEAFF.